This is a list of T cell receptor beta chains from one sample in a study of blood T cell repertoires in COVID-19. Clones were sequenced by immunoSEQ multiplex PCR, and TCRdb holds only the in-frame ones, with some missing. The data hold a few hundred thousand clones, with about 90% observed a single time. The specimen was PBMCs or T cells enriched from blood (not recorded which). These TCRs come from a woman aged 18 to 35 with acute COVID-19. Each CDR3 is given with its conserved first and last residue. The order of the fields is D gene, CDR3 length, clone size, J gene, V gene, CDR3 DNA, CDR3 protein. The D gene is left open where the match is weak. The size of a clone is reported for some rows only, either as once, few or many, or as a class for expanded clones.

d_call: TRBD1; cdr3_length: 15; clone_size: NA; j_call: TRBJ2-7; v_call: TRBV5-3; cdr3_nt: TGTGCCAGAAGCTTAACAGGGGGCACCCGCTACGAGCAGTACTTC; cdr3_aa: CARSLTGGTRYEQYF
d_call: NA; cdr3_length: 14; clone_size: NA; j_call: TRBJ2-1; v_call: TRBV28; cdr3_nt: TGTGCCAGCAGTTTATTTACAGGGTCATATGAGCAGTTCTTC; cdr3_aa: CASSLFTGSYEQFF
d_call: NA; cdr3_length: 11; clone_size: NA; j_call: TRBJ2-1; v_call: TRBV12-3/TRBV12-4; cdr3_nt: TGTGCCAGCAGTTTAGAACGGTCCCAGTTCTTC; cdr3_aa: CASSLERSQFF
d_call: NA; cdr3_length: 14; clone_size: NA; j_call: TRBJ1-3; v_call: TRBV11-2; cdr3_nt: TGTGCCAGCAGCTTCACAGGGACGGGAAACACCATATATTTT; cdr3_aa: CASSFTGTGNTIYF
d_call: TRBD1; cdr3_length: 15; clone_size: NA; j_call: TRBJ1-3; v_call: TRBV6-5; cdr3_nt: TGTGCCAGCAGTTGGACAGGGGGCGCTGGAAACACCATATATTTT; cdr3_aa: CASSWTGGAGNTIYF
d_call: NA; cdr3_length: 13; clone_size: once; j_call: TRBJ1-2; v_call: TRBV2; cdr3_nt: TGTGCCAGCAGCCGGTGGGGGGATGATGGCTACACCTTC; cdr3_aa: CASSRWGDDGYTF
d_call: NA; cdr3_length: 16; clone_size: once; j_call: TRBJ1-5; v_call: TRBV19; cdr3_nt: TGTGCCAGTAGTTTTATGGGAAGGGGGTTTAATCAGCCCCAGCATTTT; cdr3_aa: CASSFMGRGFNQPQHF
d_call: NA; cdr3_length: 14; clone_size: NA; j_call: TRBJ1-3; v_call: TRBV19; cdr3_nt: TGTGCCAGTAGTATCGTGGGCGCCAGAAACACCATATATTTT; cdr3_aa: CASSIVGARNTIYF
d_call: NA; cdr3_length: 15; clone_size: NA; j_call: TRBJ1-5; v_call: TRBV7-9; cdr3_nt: TGTGCCAGCAGCTTAGACGGGTTAAGCAATCAGCCCCAGCATTTT; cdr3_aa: CASSLDGLSNQPQHF
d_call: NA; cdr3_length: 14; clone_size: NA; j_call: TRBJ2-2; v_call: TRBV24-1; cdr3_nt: TGTGCCACCAGTGAGTCTACTACCACCGGGGAGCTGTTTTTT; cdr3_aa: CATSESTTTGELFF
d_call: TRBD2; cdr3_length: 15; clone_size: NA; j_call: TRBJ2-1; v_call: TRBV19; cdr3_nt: TGTGCCAGTAGTATTAGAGCGGGAGATCGGAATGAGCAGTTCTTC; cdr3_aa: CASSIRAGDRNEQFF
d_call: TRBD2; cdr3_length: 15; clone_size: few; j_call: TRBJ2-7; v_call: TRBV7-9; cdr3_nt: TGTGCCAGCAGCTCGTCCGCTAGCGGGAGCTACGAGCAGTACTTC; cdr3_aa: CASSSSASGSYEQYF
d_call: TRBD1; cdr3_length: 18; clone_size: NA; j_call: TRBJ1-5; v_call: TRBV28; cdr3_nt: TGTGCCAGCAGTTTTACCGGACAGGGGCTTTATAGCAATCAGCCCCAGCATTTT; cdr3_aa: CASSFTGQGLYSNQPQHF
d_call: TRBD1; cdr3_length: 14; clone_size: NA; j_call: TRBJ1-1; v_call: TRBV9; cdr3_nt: TGTGCCAGCAGCGCGGGGACAGGGGGCACTGAAGCTTTCTTT; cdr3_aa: CASSAGTGGTEAFF
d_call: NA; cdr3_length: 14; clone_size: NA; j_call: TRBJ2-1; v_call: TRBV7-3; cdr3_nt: TGTGCCAGCAGCTTAACGGGCCAATGGAATGAGCAGTTCTTC; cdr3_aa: CASSLTGQWNEQFF
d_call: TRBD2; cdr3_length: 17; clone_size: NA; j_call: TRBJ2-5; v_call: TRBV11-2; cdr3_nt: TGTGCCAGCAGCTTATCCCTTTCGGCGGGACTAGGAGAGACCCAGTACTTC; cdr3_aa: CASSLSLSAGLGETQYF
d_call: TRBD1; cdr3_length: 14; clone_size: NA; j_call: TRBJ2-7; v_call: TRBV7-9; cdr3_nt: TGTGCCAGCAGCTTTCACGCAGGGGGATACGAGCAGTACTTC; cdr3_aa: CASSFHAGGYEQYF
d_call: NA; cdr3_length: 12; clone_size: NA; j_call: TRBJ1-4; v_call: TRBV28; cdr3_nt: TGTGCCAGCAGCCTCCGTACGGACAGCCGGGTTTTT; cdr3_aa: CASSLRTDSRVF
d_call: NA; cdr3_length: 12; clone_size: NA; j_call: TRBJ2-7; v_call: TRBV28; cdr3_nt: TGTGCCAGCAGTTTAGGGCGGGGCGAGCAGTACTTC; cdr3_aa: CASSLGRGEQYF
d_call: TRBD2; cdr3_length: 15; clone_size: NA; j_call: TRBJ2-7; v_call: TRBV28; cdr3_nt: TGTGCCAGCAGCCTCGGGACTAGCGGTTCCTACGAGCAGTACTTC; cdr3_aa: CASSLGTSGSYEQYF
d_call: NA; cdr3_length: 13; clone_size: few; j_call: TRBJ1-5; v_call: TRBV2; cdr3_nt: TGTGCCAGCAAAGGAGGGTTCGGTCAGCCCCAGCATTTT; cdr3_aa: CASKGGFGQPQHF
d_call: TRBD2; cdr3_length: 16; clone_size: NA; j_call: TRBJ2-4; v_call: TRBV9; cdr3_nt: TGTGCCAGCAGCGTAGGGGGCGGGAGGGCCAAAAACATTCAGTACTTC; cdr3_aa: CASSVGGGRAKNIQYF
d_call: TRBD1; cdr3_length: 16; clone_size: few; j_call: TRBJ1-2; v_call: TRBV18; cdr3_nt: TGTGCCAGCTCACCCTTTGACAGGGAGATCAACTATGGCTACACCTTC; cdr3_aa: CASSPFDREINYGYTF
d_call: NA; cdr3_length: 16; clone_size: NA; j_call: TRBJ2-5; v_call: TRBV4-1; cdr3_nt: TGCGCCAGCAGCCAAGAAGGGGCGGCGTACCAAGAGACCCAGTACTTC; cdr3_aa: CASSQEGAAYQETQYF
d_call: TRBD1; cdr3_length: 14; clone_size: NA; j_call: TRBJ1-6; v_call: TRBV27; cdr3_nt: TGTGCCAGCACAATGACAGGGGTAGGTTCACCCCTCCACTTT; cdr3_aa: CASTMTGVGSPLHF
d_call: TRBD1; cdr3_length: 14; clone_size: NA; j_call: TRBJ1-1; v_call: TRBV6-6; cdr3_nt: TGTGCCAGCAAACTAGGGGGCGCGAGCACTGAAGCTTTCTTT; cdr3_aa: CASKLGGASTEAFF
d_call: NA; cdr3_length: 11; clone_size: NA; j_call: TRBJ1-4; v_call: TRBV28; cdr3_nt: TGTGGCACCGGAGGGACTGAAAAACTGTTTTTT; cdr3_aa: CGTGGTEKLFF
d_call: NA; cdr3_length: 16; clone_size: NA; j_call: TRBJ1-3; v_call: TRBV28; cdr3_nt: TGTGCCAGCAGCCCTTCTCAGGGGCAAGTGGGAAACACCATATATTTT; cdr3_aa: CASSPSQGQVGNTIYF
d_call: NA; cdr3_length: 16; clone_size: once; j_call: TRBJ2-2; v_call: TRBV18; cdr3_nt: TGTGCCAGCTCACCACTATCAGGGGCCGGCACCGGGGAGCTGTTTTTT; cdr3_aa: CASSPLSGAGTGELFF
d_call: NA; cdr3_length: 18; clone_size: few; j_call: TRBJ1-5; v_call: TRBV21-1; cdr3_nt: TGTGCCAGCAGCGCGACTACACAGGGTGGGGGTAGCAATCAGCCCCAGCATTTT; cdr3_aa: CASSATTQGGGSNQPQHF
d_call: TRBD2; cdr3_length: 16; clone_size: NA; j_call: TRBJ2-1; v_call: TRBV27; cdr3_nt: TGTGCCAGCAGTCCCAGACTAGCGGGAGGTTACAATGAGCAGTTCTTC; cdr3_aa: CASSPRLAGGYNEQFF
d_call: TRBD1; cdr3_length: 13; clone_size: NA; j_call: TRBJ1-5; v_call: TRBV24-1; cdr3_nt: TGTGCCACGACCACAGGGGTCGGTCAGCCCCAGCATTTT; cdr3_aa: CATTTGVGQPQHF
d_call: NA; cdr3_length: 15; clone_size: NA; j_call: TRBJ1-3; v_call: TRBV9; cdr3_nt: TGTGCCAGCAGCGTCCAGGGGATATCCGGAAACACCATATATTTT; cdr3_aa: CASSVQGISGNTIYF
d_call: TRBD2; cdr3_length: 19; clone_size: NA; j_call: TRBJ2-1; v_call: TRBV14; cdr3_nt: TGTGCCAGCAGCCCAAGGACTAGCGGGAGGGCCCGGGGTGTCAATGAGCAGTTCTTC; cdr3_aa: CASSPRTSGRARGVNEQFF
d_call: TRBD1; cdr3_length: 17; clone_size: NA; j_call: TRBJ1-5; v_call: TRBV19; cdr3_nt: TGTGCCAGTACCCTTGGACAGGGGACTTATAGCAATCAGCCCCAGCATTTT; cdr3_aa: CASTLGQGTYSNQPQHF
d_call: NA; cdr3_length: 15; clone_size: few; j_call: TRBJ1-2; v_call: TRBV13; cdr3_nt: TGTGCCAGCAGCTTATATCTCGTAGCTAACTATGGCTACACCTTC; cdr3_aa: CASSLYLVANYGYTF
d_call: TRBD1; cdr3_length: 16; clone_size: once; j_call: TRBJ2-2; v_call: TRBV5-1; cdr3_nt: TGCGCCAGCAGCTTGGAGGGACAGGGAGGGACCGGGGAGCTGTTTTTT; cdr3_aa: CASSLEGQGGTGELFF
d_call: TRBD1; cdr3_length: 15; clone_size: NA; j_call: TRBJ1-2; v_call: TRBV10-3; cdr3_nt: TGTGCCATCAGTGTTTCCCTCGGGACAGGGAACGGCTACACCTTC; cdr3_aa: CAISVSLGTGNGYTF
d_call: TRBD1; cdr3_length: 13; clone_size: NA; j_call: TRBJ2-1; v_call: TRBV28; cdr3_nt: TGTGCCAGCAGTGGACAGGGTGGTCTTGAGCAGTTCTTC; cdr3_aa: CASSGQGGLEQFF
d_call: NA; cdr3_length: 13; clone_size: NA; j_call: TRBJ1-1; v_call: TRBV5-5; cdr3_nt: TGTGCCAGCAGCTTCATACAGAACACTGAAGCTTTCTTT; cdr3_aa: CASSFIQNTEAFF
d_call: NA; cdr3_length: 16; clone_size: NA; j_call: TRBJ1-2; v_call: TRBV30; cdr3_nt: TGTGCCTGGAGTGTTGCGGGGGACGCGGGGGGCTATGGCTACACCTTC; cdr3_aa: CAWSVAGDAGGYGYTF
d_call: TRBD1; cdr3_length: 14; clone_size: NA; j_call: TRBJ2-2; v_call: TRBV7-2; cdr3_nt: TGTGCCAGCAGTTCCTTTACAGGGGCTGGGGAGCTGTTTTTT; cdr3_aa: CASSSFTGAGELFF
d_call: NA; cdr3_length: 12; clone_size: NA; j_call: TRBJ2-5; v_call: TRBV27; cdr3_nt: TGTGCCAGCAGTCCTGGACAGCGAACCCAGTACTTC; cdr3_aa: CASSPGQRTQYF
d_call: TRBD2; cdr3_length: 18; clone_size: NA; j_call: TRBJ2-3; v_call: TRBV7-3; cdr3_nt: TGTGCCAGCAGCTTAACGGGGACTAGCGGGAGGGCCACAGATACGCAGTATTTT; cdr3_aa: CASSLTGTSGRATDTQYF
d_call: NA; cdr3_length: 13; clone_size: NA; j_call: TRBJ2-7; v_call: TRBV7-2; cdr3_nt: TGTGCCAGCAGCTTAAACTTAATCTACGAGCAGTACTTC; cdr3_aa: CASSLNLIYEQYF
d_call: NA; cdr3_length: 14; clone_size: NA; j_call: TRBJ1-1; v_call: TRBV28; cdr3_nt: TGTGCCAGCAGTTTATTCCAGGGTACCACTGAAGCTTTCTTT; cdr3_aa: CASSLFQGTTEAFF
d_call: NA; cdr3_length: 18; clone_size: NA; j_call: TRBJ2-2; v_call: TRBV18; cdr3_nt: TGTGCCAGCTCACCTTTTTCAACAGGTTCCTCGAACACCGGGGAGCTGTTTTTT; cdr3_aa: CASSPFSTGSSNTGELFF
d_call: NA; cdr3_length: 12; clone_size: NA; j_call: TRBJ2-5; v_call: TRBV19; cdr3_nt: TGTGCCAGTAGTGCGGGTAAGGGGACCCAGTACTTC; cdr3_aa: CASSAGKGTQYF
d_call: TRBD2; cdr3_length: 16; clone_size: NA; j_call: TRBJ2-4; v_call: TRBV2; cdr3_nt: TGTGCCAGCAGTGATTTGCGGGGAGGGTCCCGGAACATTCAGTACTTC; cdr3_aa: CASSDLRGGSRNIQYF
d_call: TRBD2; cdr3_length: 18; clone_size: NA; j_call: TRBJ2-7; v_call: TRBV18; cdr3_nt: TGTGCCAGCTCACCAATGAACCCCCAAGGACTAGCGGTATACGAGCAGTACTTC; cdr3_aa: CASSPMNPQGLAVYEQYF
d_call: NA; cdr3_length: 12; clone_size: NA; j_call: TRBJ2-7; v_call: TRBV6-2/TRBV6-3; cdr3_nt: TGTGCCAGCAGTTTCCTCTCCTACGAGCAGTACTTC; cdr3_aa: CASSFLSYEQYF